These T cell receptor beta chains were read from a single sample in a study of blood T cell repertoires in COVID-19. TCRdb's table, derived via immunoSEQ multiplex PCR, lists solely in-frame clones and lacks some. The sample carries some 300,000 clones, 85% to 90% recorded once. The specimen was PBMCs or T cells enriched from blood (not recorded which). These receptors all come from a man between 25 and 39 years old who had recovered from COVID-19. CDR3s include the opening cysteine and the closing phenylalanine or tryptophan. D genes are given only for firm matches. For some rows the clone size is stated as once, few or many, or as a class when expanded; others skip it.

d_gene	v_gene	abundance	j_gene	CDR3aa	CDR3nt
TRBD2	TRBV11-2	NA	TRBJ2-2	CASSLFASGGASTGELFF	TGTGCCAGCAGCTTATTCGCTAGCGGGGGGGCCTCTACCGGGGAGCTGTTTTTT
TRBD1	TRBV3-1/TRBV3-2	NA	TRBJ2-7	CASSQDLRDRRTYEQYF	TGTGCCAGCAGCCAAGATCTCCGGGACAGGAGGACCTACGAGCAGTACTTC
TRBD1	TRBV28	NA	TRBJ1-2	CASRHFGQGGKGYTF	TGTGCCAGCAGACACTTTGGGCAGGGGGGAAAAGGCTACACCTTC
TRBD2	TRBV5-3	NA	TRBJ2-1	CARSLAAGGAEQFF	TGTGCCAGAAGCTTGGCGGCGGGAGGGGCTGAGCAGTTCTTC
TRBD1	TRBV5-6	NA	TRBJ1-2	CASSPGQLGYTF	TGTGCCAGCAGCCCGGGACAGTTGGGCTACACCTTC
TRBD1	TRBV6-5	NA	TRBJ1-2	CASRPGQDLYYGYTF	TGTGCCAGCAGGCCGGGACAGGACCTATACTATGGCTACACCTTC
TRBD2	TRBV11-2	NA	TRBJ2-7	CASSLDLSGTSRYEQYF	TGTGCCAGCAGCTTAGATCTTTCCGGGACTAGCCGCTACGAGCAGTACTTC
TRBD2	TRBV5-1	NA	TRBJ2-2	CASSLMTSGRAGAGELFF	TGCGCCAGCAGCTTAATGACTAGCGGGAGGGCCGGTGCCGGGGAGCTGTTTTTT
NA	TRBV6-4	NA	TRBJ1-4	CASSDDGHHEKLFF	TGTGCCAGCAGTGATGATGGACACCATGAAAAACTGTTTTTT
NA	TRBV30	few	TRBJ1-6	CACRGEYNSPLHF	TGTGCCTGTCGGGGGGAATATAATTCACCCCTCCACTTT
NA	TRBV6-1	NA	TRBJ1-2	CASSEFGRDAVNYGYTF	TGTGCCAGCAGTGAGTTTGGCCGCGACGCGGTTAACTATGGCTACACCTTC
NA	TRBV9	NA	TRBJ1-2	CASSVGRYYGYTF	TGTGCCAGCAGCGTAGGCAGGTACTATGGCTACACCTTC
TRBD2	TRBV19	NA	TRBJ2-1	CASSRGSGAKSSYNEQFF	TGTGCCAGTAGTAGGGGTAGCGGGGCGAAGAGCTCCTACAATGAGCAGTTCTTC
TRBD1	TRBV11-3	NA	TRBJ1-1	CASSSLQGGDTEAFF	TGTGCCAGCAGCTCTCTCCAGGGGGGAGACACTGAAGCTTTCTTT
NA	TRBV2	once	TRBJ1-5	CASRTGYNQPQHF	TGTGCCAGCAGAACAGGGTATAATCAGCCCCAGCATTTT
NA	TRBV5-1	NA	TRBJ2-1	CASSLVVAIVSYNEQFF	TGCGCCAGCAGCTTGGTGGTCGCAATAGTCTCCTACAATGAGCAGTTCTTC
TRBD1	TRBV5-4	NA	TRBJ1-1	CASSFRDRNTEAFF	TGTGCCAGCAGCTTCCGGGACAGGAACACTGAAGCTTTCTTT
NA	TRBV21-1	NA	TRBJ2-7	CASSKVGVESYEQYF	TGTGCCAGCAGCAAAGTCGGGGTAGAAAGCTACGAGCAGTACTTC
NA	TRBV20-1	many	TRBJ1-5	CSASAPGDNQPQHF	TGCAGTGCTAGTGCTCCAGGGGACAATCAGCCCCAGCATTTT
NA	TRBV30	NA	TRBJ1-2	CAWRRSPSYGYTF	TGTGCCTGGAGGCGGTCGCCTTCCTATGGCTACACCTTC
NA	TRBV9	NA	TRBJ2-2	CASSALGLDTGELFF	TGTGCCAGCAGCGCGCTGGGACTTGACACCGGGGAGCTGTTTTTT
NA	TRBV5-1	NA	TRBJ2-1	CASSLTSPYNEQFF	TGCGCCAGCAGCTTGACATCCCCCTACAATGAGCAGTTCTTC
NA	TRBV19	NA	TRBJ2-7	CASSIVGGPIYEQYF	TGTGCCAGTAGTATAGTGGGGGGACCAATCTACGAGCAGTACTTC
NA	TRBV7-2	NA	TRBJ2-5	CASSSRRPTGETQYF	TGTGCCAGCAGCTCAAGACGACCAACCGGGGAGACCCAGTACTTC
NA	TRBV3-1/TRBV3-2	NA	TRBJ2-2	CASSQHSGTRTGELFF	TGTGCCAGCAGCCAACACTCCGGGACAAGAACCGGGGAGCTGTTTTTT
NA	TRBV28	NA	TRBJ1-5	CASSPSTGMAQHF	TGTGCCAGCAGCCCCTCAACGGGTATGGCCCAGCATTTT
NA	TRBV6-5	NA	TRBJ1-2	CASTDRTLGYTF	TGTGCCAGCACCGACAGGACGTTGGGCTACACCTTC
NA	TRBV28	NA	TRBJ2-5	CASSSLFGRGYQETQYF	TGTGCCAGCAGTTCCCTATTTGGGCGGGGCTACCAAGAGACCCAGTACTTC
TRBD1	TRBV15	NA	TRBJ1-1	CATSGGNDREAFF	TGTGCCACCAGCGGAGGAAACGACAGGGAGGCTTTCTTT
TRBD1	TRBV30	NA	TRBJ1-2	CAWMYRGPSVNYGYTF	TGTGCCTGGATGTACAGGGGCCCCTCTGTTAACTATGGCTACACCTTC
TRBD1	TRBV5-1	NA	TRBJ1-4	CASSLLTGLGEKLFF	TGCGCCAGCAGCTTGCTGACAGGGCTCGGTGAAAAACTGTTTTTT
NA	TRBV11-2	NA	TRBJ1-2	CASSLLRETNYGYTF	TGTGCCAGCAGCTTGCTCAGGGAAACTAACTATGGCTACACCTTC
NA	TRBV12-5	NA	TRBJ1-4	CASGRPGEKLFF	TGTGCTAGTGGTAGGCCAGGGGAAAAACTGTTTTTT
TRBD1	TRBV6-5	NA	TRBJ2-7	CASSPTGVTYEQYF	TGTGCCAGCAGCCCAACAGGGGTCACCTACGAGCAGTACTTC
TRBD2	TRBV18	NA	TRBJ2-1	CASSPGGDSYNEQFF	TGTGCCAGCTCACCAGGGGGGGACTCCTACAATGAGCAGTTCTTC
NA	TRBV27	NA	TRBJ2-1	CASSWDIYNEQFF	TGTGCCAGCAGTTGGGACATCTACAATGAGCAGTTCTTC
NA	TRBV7-6	NA	TRBJ1-5	CASSPTATDYNQPQHF	TGTGCCAGCAGCCCCACGGCGACAGATTACAATCAGCCCCAGCATTTT
TRBD1	TRBV6-6	NA	TRBJ1-2	CASSSTGNGYTF	TGTGCCAGCAGTTCGACAGGGAATGGCTACACCTTC
NA	TRBV6-1	NA	TRBJ2-3	CASSDRVGDTQYF	TGTGCCAGCAGTGACAGGGTGGGAGATACGCAGTATTTT
TRBD2	TRBV7-6	once	TRBJ2-7	CASSPSGSREQYF	TGTGCCAGCAGCCCTAGCGGGAGCCGCGAGCAGTACTTC
NA	TRBV6-5	NA	TRBJ1-4	CASTQGDRTNEKLFF	TGTGCCAGCACCCAAGGGGATAGGACTAATGAAAAACTGTTTTTT
NA	TRBV7-9	NA	TRBJ1-3	CASSLRGGRNTIYF	TGTGCCAGCAGCCTACGCGGAGGGAGGAACACCATATATTTT
TRBD1	TRBV30	NA	TRBJ2-7	CARSTGGAAYEQYF	TGTGCACGCTCGACAGGGGGCGCGGCCTACGAGCAGTACTTC
TRBD1	TRBV10-1	NA	TRBJ2-1	CASNPGTGRYNEQFF	TGCGCCAGCAACCCCGGGACAGGGCGCTACAATGAGCAGTTCTTC
NA	TRBV5-8	NA	TRBJ1-4	CASSLGAATNEKLFF	TGTGCCAGCAGCTTGGGAGCTGCAACTAATGAAAAACTGTTTTTT
NA	TRBV5-4	NA	TRBJ2-3	CASSLDASVSTDTQYF	TGTGCCAGCAGCTTGGACGCGTCCGTGAGCACAGATACGCAGTATTTT
TRBD1	TRBV24-1	NA	TRBJ2-3	CATSDFGTGGRDTQYF	TGTGCCACCAGTGACTTCGGGACAGGGGGACGAGATACGCAGTATTTT
TRBD2	TRBV4-1	NA	TRBJ2-5	CASSQATSGGANPETQYF	TGCGCCAGCAGCCAAGCCACTAGCGGGGGGGCAAATCCAGAGACCCAGTACTTC
TRBD1	TRBV6-5	NA	TRBJ2-2	CASIAGTANTGELFF	TGTGCCAGCATCGCCGGGACAGCTAACACCGGGGAGCTGTTTTTT
TRBD2	TRBV24-1	NA	TRBJ2-5	CATSPGTSGQETQYF	TGTGCCACCAGTCCCGGGACTAGCGGTCAAGAGACCCAGTACTTC
TRBD2	TRBV2	NA	TRBJ2-1	CAPHPSGGIEQFF	TGTGCCCCCCATCCTAGCGGGGGGATTGAGCAGTTCTTC
NA	TRBV6-5	NA	TRBJ1-6	CASGYSPLHF	TGTGCCAGCGGCTATTCACCCCTCCACTTT